This T cell receptor (beta chain) was captured in a study of blood T cell repertoires in COVID-19. As for the study in general: Samples representing acute and convalescent COVID-19 were sourced from the United States, Italy and Spain.

V was pared by 2 bases and J by 7 bases, with 9 bases of the junction left unmatched. Germline CDR1 is MGHDK and CDR2 is SYGVNS. This CDR3 comprises 16 residues. Sequencing used immunoSEQ multiplex PCR; TCRdb keeps in-frame clones, though not all of them. The data hold about 150,000 clones, with 65% to 90% observed a single time. This sequence was found in a woman aged 50 to 60 in a cohort sampled during active or convalescent COVID-19. The specimen sequenced was peripheral blood. The chain carries TRBV25-1 and TRBJ1-5, with TRBD1 matching over 9 bases. The CDR3 sequence is CASSEEGTGNGQPQHF. In nucleotides, the CDR3 is TGTGCCAGCAGTGAAGAAGGGACAGGGAACGGACAGCCCCAGCATTTT. The full variable domain, rest sourced from reference TRBV25-1 and TRBJ1-5, is EADIYQTPRYLVIGTGKKITLECSQTMGHDKMYWYQQDPGMELHLIHYSYGVNSTEKGDLSSESTVSRIRTEHFPLTLESARPSHTSQYLCASSEEGTGNGQPQHFGDGTRLSIL.